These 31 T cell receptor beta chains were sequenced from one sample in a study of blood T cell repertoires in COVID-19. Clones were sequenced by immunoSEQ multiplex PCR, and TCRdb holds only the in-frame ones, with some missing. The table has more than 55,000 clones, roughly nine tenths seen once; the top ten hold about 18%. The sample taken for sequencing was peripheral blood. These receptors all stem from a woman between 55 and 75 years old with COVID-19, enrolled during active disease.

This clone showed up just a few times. The CDR3, as DNA: TGTGCCAGTAGTATAGATCTTGGACAGGGCTACGAGCAGTACTTC. This encodes CASSIDLGQGYEQYF. The chain has TRBV19 and TRBJ2-7; 8 nucleotides line up with TRBD1. The germline gives CDR1 LNHDA, CDR2 SQIVND (reference sequence). The CDR3 extends over 15 amino acids. V lost 0 bases to trimming and J lost 3 bases; unmatched junction nucleotides: 4.

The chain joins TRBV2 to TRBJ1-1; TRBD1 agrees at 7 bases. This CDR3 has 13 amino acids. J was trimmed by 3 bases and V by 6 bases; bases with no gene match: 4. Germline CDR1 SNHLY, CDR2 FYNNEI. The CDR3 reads CASRTGRDTEAFF. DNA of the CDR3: TGTGCCAGCAGGACAGGGAGAGACACTGAAGCTTTCTTT.

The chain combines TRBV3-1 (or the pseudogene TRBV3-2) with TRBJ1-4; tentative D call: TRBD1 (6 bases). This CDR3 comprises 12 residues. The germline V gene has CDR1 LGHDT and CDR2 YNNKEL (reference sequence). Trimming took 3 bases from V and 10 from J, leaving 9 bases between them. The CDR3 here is CASSHSRGKLFF. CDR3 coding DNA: TGTGCCAGCAGCCACTCCAGGGGAAAACTGTTTTTT.

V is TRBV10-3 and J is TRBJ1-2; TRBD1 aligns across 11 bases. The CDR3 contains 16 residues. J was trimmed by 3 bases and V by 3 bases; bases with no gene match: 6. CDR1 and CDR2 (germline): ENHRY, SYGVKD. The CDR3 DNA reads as TGTGCCATCAGTGAACCAGGACAGGGGGCGGACTATGGCTACACCTTC. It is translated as CAISEPGQGADYGYTF.

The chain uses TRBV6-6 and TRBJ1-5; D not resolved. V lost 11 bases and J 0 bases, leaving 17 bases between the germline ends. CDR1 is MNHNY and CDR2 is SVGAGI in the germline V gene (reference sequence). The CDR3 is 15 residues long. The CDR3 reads CAVGSDIYSNQPQHF. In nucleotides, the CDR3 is TGTGCCGTAGGGAGTGACATCTATAGCAATCAGCCCCAGCATTTT.

The CDR3 sequence: CASSQDLSVYEQYF. The CDR3 region has the DNA TGCGCCAGCAGCCAAGATCTTTCAGTCTACGAGCAGTACTTC. The chain uses TRBV4-1 and TRBJ2-7; D gene ambiguous. The V gene lost 0 bases and the J gene lost 3 bases, with 9 bases spanning the gap. Germline lookup yields CDR1 MGHRA and CDR2 YSYEKL. The CDR3 has 14 amino acids.

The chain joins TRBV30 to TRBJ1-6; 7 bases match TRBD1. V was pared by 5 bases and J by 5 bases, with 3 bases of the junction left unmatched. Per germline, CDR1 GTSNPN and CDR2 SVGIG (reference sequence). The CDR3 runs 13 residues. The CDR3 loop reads CAWYRGNNSPLHF. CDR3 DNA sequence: TGTGCCTGGTACAGGGGCAATAATTCACCCCTCCACTTT.

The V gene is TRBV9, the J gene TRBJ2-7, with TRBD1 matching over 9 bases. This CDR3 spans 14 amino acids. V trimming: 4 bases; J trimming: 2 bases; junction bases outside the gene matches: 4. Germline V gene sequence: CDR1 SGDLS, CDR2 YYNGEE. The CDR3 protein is CASSITGGAYEQYF. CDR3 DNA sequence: TGTGCCAGCAGCATTACAGGGGGCGCCTACGAGCAGTACTTC. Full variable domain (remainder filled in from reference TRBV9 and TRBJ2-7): DSGVTQTPKHLITATGQRVTLRCSPRSGDLSVYWYQQSLDQGLQFLIQYYNGEERAKGNILERFSAQQFPDLHSELNLSSLELGDSALYFCASSITGGAYEQYFGPGTRLTVT.

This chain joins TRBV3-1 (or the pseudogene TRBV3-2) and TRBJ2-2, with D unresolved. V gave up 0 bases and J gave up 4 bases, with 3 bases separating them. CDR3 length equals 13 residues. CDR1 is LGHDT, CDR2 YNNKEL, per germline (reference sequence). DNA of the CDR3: TGTGCCAGCAGCCAAGACTTCACCGGGGAGCTGTTTTTT. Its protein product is CASSQDFTGELFF.

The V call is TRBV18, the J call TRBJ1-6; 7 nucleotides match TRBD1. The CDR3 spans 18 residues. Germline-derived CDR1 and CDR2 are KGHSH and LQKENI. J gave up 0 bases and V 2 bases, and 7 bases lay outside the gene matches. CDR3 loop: CASSPIQGLSSYNSPLHF. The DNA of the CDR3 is TGTGCCAGCTCACCAATACAGGGGTTGAGCTCCTATAATTCACCCCTCCACTTT.

CDR3 loop: CASSARTGLGTNEKLFF. The DNA of the CDR3 is TGTGCCAGCAGCGCCAGGACAGGGTTAGGAACTAATGAAAAACTGTTTTTT. The gene calls are TRBV7-9 and TRBJ1-4; the match to TRBD1 covers 8 bases. The CDR3 is made up of 17 amino acids. The trim removed 5 bases at V and 1 base at J, leaving 9 bases unmatched. The germline V gene encodes CDR1 SEHNR and CDR2 FQNEAQ (reference sequence).

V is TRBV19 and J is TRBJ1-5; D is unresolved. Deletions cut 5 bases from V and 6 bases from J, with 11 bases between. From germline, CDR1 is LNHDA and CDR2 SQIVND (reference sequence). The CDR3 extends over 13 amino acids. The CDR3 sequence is CASSVPVSQPQHF. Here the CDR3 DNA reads TGTGCCAGTAGTGTCCCGGTAAGTCAGCCCCAGCATTTT.

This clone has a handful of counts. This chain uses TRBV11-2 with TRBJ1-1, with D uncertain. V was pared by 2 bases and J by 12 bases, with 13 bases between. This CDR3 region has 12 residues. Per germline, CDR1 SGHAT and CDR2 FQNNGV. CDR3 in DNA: TGTGCCAGCAGCTTAATTTTATGGGAGTCTTTCTTT. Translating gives CASSLILWESFF. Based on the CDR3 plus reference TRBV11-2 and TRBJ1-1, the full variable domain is EAGVAQSPRYKIIEKRQSVAFWCNPISGHATLYWYQQILGQGPKLLIQFQNNGVVDDSQLPKDRFSAERLKGVDSTLKIQPAKLEDSAVYLCASSLILWESFFGQGTRLTVV.

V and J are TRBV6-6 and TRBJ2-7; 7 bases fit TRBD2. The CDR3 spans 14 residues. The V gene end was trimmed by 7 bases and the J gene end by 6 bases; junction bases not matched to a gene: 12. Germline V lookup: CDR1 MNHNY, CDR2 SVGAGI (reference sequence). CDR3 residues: CASKEGLRHAEQYF. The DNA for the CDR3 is TGTGCCAGCAAAGAGGGACTACGACATGCCGAGCAGTACTTC.

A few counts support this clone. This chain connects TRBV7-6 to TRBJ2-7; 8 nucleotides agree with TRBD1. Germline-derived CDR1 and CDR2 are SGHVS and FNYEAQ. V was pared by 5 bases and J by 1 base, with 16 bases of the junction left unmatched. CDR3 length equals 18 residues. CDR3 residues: CASSQYTGGQANSYEQYF. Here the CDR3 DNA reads TGTGCCAGCAGCCAATACACAGGGGGACAGGCGAATTCCTACGAGCAGTACTTC.

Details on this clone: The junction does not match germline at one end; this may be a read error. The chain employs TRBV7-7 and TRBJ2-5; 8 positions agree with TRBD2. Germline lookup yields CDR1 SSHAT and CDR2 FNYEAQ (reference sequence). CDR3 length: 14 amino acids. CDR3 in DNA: TGTGCTAGCAGCCTGTCGGGACTAGGAGAGACCCAGTACTTC. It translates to CASSLSGLGETQYF.

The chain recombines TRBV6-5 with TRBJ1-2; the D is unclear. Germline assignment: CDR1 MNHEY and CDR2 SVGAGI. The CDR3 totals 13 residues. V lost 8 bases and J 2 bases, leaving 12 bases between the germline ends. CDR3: CASATRGNYGYTF. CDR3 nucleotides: TGTGCCAGCGCGACCCGAGGAAACTATGGCTACACCTTC.

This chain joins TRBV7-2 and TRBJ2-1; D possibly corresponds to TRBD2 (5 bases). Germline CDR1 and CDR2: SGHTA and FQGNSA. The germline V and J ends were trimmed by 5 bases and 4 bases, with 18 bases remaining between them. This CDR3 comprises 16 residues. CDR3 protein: CASSTKRATQYNEQFF. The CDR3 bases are TGTGCCAGCAGCACAAAGAGGGCTACCCAGTACAATGAGCAGTTCTTC.

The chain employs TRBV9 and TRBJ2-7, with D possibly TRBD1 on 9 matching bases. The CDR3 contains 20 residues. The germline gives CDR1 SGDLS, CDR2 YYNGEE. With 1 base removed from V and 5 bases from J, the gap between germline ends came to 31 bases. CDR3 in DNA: TGTGCCAGCAGCGTATCAACCGGGACAGGGACGATTAGCGGGATGGACGAGCAGTACTTC. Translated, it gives CASSVSTGTGTISGMDEQYF.

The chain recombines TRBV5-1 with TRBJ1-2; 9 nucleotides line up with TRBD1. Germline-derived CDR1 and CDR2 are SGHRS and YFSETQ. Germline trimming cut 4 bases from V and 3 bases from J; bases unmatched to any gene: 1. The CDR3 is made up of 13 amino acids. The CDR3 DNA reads TGCGCCAGCAGCAGACAGGGGGACTATGGCTACACCTTC. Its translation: CASSRQGDYGYTF.

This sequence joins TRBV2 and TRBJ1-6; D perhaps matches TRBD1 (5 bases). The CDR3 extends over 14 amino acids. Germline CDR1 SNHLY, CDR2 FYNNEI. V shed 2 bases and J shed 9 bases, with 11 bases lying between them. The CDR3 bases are TGTGCCAGCAGTGAAAGGGGCGGGGGTTCACCCCTCCACTTT. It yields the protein CASSERGGGSPLHF.

The CDR3 spells CASSPWTRRGNEQFF. In nucleotides, the CDR3 is TGTGCCAGTAGTCCCTGGACTAGACGCGGCAATGAGCAGTTCTTC. The chain uses TRBV19 and TRBJ2-1, with TRBD2 matching 7 bases. Germline V CDR1 and CDR2: LNHDA, SQIVND (reference sequence). Trimming took 5 bases from V and 6 from J; bases not matched to a gene: 10. This CDR3 has 15 amino acids.

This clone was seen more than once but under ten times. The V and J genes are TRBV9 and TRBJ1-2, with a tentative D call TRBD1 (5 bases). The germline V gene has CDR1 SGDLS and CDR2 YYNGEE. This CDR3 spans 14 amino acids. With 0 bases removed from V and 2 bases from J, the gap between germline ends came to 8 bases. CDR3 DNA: TGTGCCAGCAGCGTAGGGGGCCCCAACTATGGCTACACCTTC. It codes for CASSVGGPNYGYTF.

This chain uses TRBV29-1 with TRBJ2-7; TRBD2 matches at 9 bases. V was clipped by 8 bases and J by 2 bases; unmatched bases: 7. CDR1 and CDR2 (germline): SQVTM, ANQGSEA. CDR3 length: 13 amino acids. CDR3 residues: CSPLAGVPYEQYF. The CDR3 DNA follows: TGCAGCCCCTTAGCGGGAGTTCCCTACGAGCAGTACTTC.

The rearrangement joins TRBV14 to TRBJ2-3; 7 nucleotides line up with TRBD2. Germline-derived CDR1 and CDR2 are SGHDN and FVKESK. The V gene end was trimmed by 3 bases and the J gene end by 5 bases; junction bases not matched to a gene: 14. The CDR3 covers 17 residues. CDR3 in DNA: TGTGCCAGCAGCCACTTAAGGAGGGCTAGCGGAGAAGATACGCAGTATTTT. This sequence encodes CASSHLRRASGEDTQYF.

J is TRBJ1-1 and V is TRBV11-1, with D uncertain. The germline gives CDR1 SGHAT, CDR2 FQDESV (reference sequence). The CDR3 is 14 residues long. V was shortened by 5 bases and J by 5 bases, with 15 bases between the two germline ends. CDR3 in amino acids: CASSPGRGETEAFF. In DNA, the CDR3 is TGTGCCAGCAGCCCAGGACGGGGAGAGACTGAAGCTTTCTTT.

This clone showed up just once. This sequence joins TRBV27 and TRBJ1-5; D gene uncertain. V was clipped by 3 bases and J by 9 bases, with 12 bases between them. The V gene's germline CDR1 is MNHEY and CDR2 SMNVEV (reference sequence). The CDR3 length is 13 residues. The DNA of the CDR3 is TGTGCCAGCAGTTTTGGCCGAGGGAGGCCCCAGCATTTT. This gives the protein CASSFGRGRPQHF.

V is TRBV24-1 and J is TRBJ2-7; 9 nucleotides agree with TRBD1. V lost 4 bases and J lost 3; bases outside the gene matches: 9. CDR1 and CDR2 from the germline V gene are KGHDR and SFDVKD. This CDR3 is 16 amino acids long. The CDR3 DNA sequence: TGTGCCACCAGTGACATCTCGGGACAGGGATTCTACGAGCAGTACTTC. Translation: CATSDISGQGFYEQYF.

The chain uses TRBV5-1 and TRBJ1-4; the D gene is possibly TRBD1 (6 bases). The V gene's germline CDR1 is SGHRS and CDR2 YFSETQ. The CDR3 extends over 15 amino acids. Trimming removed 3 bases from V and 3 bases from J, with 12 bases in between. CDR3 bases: TGCGCCAGCAGCTGGGGACATCTCGCTAATGAAAAACTGTTTTTT. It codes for CASSWGHLANEKLFF.

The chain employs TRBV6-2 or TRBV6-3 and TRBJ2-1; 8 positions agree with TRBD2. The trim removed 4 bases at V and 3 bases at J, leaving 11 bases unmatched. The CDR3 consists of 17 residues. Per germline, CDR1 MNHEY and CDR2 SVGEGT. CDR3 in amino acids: CASSWRTGLENYNEQFF. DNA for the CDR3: TGTGCCAGCAGTTGGCGAACGGGACTAGAAAACTACAATGAGCAGTTCTTC.

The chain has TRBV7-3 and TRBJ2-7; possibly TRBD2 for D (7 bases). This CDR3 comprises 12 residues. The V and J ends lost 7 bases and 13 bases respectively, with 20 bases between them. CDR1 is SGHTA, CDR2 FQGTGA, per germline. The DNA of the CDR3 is TGTGCCAGCAAGGGGAGGGGGGCGGTTAGATACTTC. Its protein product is CASKGRGAVRYF.